The 26 T cell receptor beta chains reported below all come from one sample, sequenced in a study of blood T cell repertoires in COVID-19. The repertoire was sequenced with immunoSEQ multiplex PCR; TCRdb's copy has only in-frame clones and lacks some. The sample includes 250,000 or so clones, 80% to 90% of them seen just once. Specimen: peripheral blood. These TCRs come from a woman aged 30 to 39 with active or convalescent COVID-19.

The chain uses TRBV6-6 and TRBJ1-1, with 8 bases matching TRBD1. The J segment lost 2 bases and the V segment lost 6 bases, leaving 5 bases of the junction unmatched. The CDR3 length is 14 residues. CDR1 MNHNY and CDR2 SVGAGI come from the germline V gene (reference sequence). CDR3 amino acids: CASRDRASNTEAFF. In nucleotides, the CDR3 is TGTGCCAGCAGGGACAGGGCTAGTAACACTGAAGCTTTCTTT.

The J gene is TRBJ1-6, the V gene TRBV19; D may be TRBD1 (6 bases). Germline V gene lookup returns CDR1 LNHDA and CDR2 SQIVND (reference sequence). The CDR3 spans 14 residues. Trimming took off 9 bases at V and 5 bases at J, with 14 bases between the two ends. The CDR3 region has the DNA TGTGCCAGCCATAGACAGGCGAATAATTCACCCCTCCACTTT. This translates into CASHRQANNSPLHF.

This sequence joins TRBV2 and TRBJ1-1, with TRBD1 matching 8 bases. The CDR3 loop spans 15 amino acids. V lost 6 bases, J lost 6 bases, and 12 bases stayed unmatched. Germline V lookup: CDR1 SNHLY, CDR2 FYNNEI. The CDR3 DNA follows: TGTGCCAGCAGGCGCGCTGCCGGGACAGGCGCTGAAGCTTTCTTT. Amino acids: CASRRAAGTGAEAFF.

The genes are TRBV12-3 or TRBV12-4 and TRBJ2-1; D is possibly TRBD2 (5 bases). Trimming shortened V by 3 bases and J by 10 bases, and 13 bases separated the two germline ends. The CDR3 sequence is 13 residues long. This CDR3 is CASSFPLRGEQFF. The CDR3 nucleotides are TGTGCCAGCAGTTTCCCCCTCCGGGGAGAGCAGTTCTTC.

The rearrangement links TRBV27 to TRBJ2-1; TRBD2 matches at 9 bases. Trimming at V came to 1 base and at J to 4 bases, leaving 5 bases not matched to a gene. CDR1 MNHEY and CDR2 SMNVEV come from the germline V gene (reference sequence). The CDR3 sequence is 16 residues long. This chain's CDR3 is CASSLLVLAGYNEQFF. The CDR3 DNA follows: TGTGCCAGCAGTTTATTGGTCCTAGCGGGGTACAATGAGCAGTTCTTC.

The V gene is TRBV3-1 (or the pseudogene TRBV3-2), the J gene TRBJ1-1; no firm D call. From germline, CDR1 is LGHDT and CDR2 YNNKEL (reference sequence). The CDR3 runs to 14 residues. Deletions cut 4 bases from V and 5 bases from J, with 14 bases between. The CDR3 region is CASSPSGGWTEAFF. The CDR3 nucleotides read TGTGCCAGCAGCCCTTCAGGAGGTTGGACTGAAGCTTTCTTT.

The gene calls are TRBV5-8 and TRBJ1-5; perhaps TRBD1 as D (6 bases). The V gene lost 4 bases and the J gene lost 7 bases, with 21 bases spanning the gap. The CDR3 runs to 16 residues. Germline V gives CDR1 SGHTS, CDR2 YDEGEE. The CDR3, as DNA: TGTGCCAGCAGCCCTTGGACAAGGGGGTACTGGCAGCCCCAGCATTTT. Its translation: CASSPWTRGYWQPQHF.

The chain couples TRBV27 to TRBJ2-7; 7 bases fit TRBD1. Looked up from germline, CDR1 is MNHEY and CDR2 is SMNVEV (reference sequence). The V gene end was trimmed by 5 bases and the J gene end by 4 bases; junction bases not matched to a gene: 5. This CDR3 spans 13 amino acids. The CDR3 DNA reads as TGTGCCAGCAGTACCCGACAGGGTTACGAGCAGTACTTC. Translated, it gives CASSTRQGYEQYF.

This sequence joins TRBV11-2 and TRBJ2-2, with D uncertain. This CDR3 spans 14 amino acids. V lost 5 bases, J lost 1 base, and 8 bases lay in between. Per germline, CDR1 SGHAT and CDR2 FQNNGV. CDR3 sequence: CASSNNRNTGELFF. The CDR3 DNA reads as TGTGCCAGCAGCAACAACAGGAACACCGGGGAGCTGTTTTTT.

The V and J genes are TRBV7-8 and TRBJ1-3; a possible D gene is TRBD1 (5 bases). Germline V gene sequence: CDR1 SGHVS, CDR2 FQNEAQ. The V end was cut by 0 bases, the J end by 2 bases, with 8 bases between. This CDR3 comprises 15 residues. Here the CDR3 DNA reads TGTGCCAGCAGCTTAGCCCGGACAACTGGAAACACCATATATTTT. This encodes CASSLARTTGNTIYF. The complete variable domain, with remaining parts taken from reference TRBV7-8 and TRBJ1-3, reads GAGVSQSPRYKVAKRGQDVALRCDPISGHVSLFWYQQALGQGPEFLTYFQNEAQLDKSGLPSDRFFAERPEGSVSTLKIQRTQQEDSAVYLCASSLARTTGNTIYFGEGSWLTVV.

The table lists this clone with a count of one. The chain is built from TRBV11-1 and TRBJ2-7; TRBD2 agrees at 7 bases. CDR1 and CDR2 (germline): SGHAT, FQDESV (reference sequence). V shed 3 bases and J 3 bases; nucleotides not matched to a gene: 5. The CDR3 runs 14 residues. The DNA of the CDR3 is TGTGCCAGCAGCTTTCTGAGCGGGGACTACGAGCAGTACTTC. Translating it yields CASSFLSGDYEQYF.

This clone has only a few counts. The rearrangement joins TRBV30 to TRBJ2-7; the match to TRBD1 covers 8 bases. This CDR3 has 15 residues. J lost 6 bases, V lost 4 bases, and 14 bases had no gene match. CDR1 is GTSNPN and CDR2 is SVGIG in the germline V gene (reference sequence). The CDR3 region has the DNA TGTGCCTGGAACCTTCCGGGACAGGTTGATAGCGAGCAGTACTTC. As protein: CAWNLPGQVDSEQYF.

The CDR3: CASSPGQGTKNIQYF. Written as DNA, the CDR3 is TGTGCTAGCTCGCCGGGACAGGGAACCAAAAACATTCAGTACTTC. The chain couples TRBV12-5 to TRBJ2-4, with TRBD1 identical over 9 bases. Per germline, CDR1 LGHNT and CDR2 FRNRAP. CDR3 size: 15 residues. With 9 bases clipped from V and 2 bases from J, the junction kept 8 bases outside the gene matches.

This sequence joins TRBV5-5 and TRBJ1-1; 11 bases are shared with TRBD1. Trimming at V came to 4 bases and at J to 11 bases, leaving 7 bases not matched to a gene. The CDR3 is 13 residues long. Germline V gene lookup returns CDR1 SGHKS and CDR2 YYEKEE (reference sequence). In nucleotides, the CDR3 is TGTGCCAGCAGCCCAGGACAGGGGGCTGGTGCTTTCTTT. The encoded protein is CASSPGQGAGAFF. The complete variable domain, with remaining parts taken from reference TRBV5-5 and TRBJ1-1, reads DAGVTQSPTHLIKTRGQQVTLRCSPISGHKSVSWYQQVLGQGPQFIFQYYEKEERGRGNFPDRFSARQFPNYSSELNVNALLLGDSALYLCASSPGQGAGAFFGQGTRLTVV.

The chain links TRBV11-1 to TRBJ1-6, with a possible D match to TRBD1 (5 bases). CDR1 and CDR2 (germline): SGHAT, FQDESV (reference sequence). V was shortened by 5 bases and J by 3 bases, with 8 bases between the two germline ends. The CDR3 has 14 residues. For the CDR3, the DNA is TGTGCCAGCAGCATGGGGGGCTATAATTCACCCCTCCACTTT. This codes for CASSMGGYNSPLHF. The whole variable domain, filled in from reference TRBV11-1 and TRBJ1-6, reads EAEVAQSPRYKITEKSQAVAFWCDPISGHATLYWYRQILGQGPELLVQFQDESVVDDSQLPKDRFSAERLKGVDSTLKIQPAELGDSAMYLCASSMGGYNSPLHFGNGTRLTVT.

This chain joins TRBV30 and TRBJ1-2, with D possibly TRBD1 on 6 matching bases. The CDR3 has 15 residues. Trimming stripped 2 bases from V and 8 bases from J, with 21 bases between. Germline CDR1 and CDR2: GTSNPN and SVGIG (reference sequence). CDR3 sequence: CAWSPGHSPAEGYTF. CDR3 DNA sequence: TGTGCCTGGAGTCCGGGACACTCTCCCGCGGAGGGCTACACCTTC.

The V gene is TRBV6-2 or TRBV6-3, the J gene TRBJ1-2; possible D gene TRBD1, 6 bases. The germline V gene encodes CDR1 MNHEY and CDR2 SVGEGT. Trimming took off 2 bases at V and 1 base at J, with 8 bases between the two ends. The CDR3 is 14 residues long. The chain's CDR3 is CASSYAQGNYGYTF. CDR3 nucleotide sequence: TGTGCCAGCAGTTACGCACAGGGTAACTATGGCTACACCTTC.

V and J are TRBV5-1 and TRBJ2-5; 11 bases align to TRBD2. Germline lookup yields CDR1 SGHRS and CDR2 YFSETQ. There are 15 residues in the CDR3. V trimming: 4 bases; J trimming: 5 bases; junction bases outside the gene matches: 7. CDR3 nucleotides: TGCGCCAGCAGCCCGGAGACTAGCGGGGAGGAGACCCAGTACTTC. It is translated as CASSPETSGEETQYF.

The V and J genes are TRBV9 and TRBJ1-2, with a weak D call TRBD1 (6 bases). The germline V gene encodes CDR1 SGDLS and CDR2 YYNGEE. Trimming stripped 3 bases from V and 5 bases from J, with 11 bases between. The CDR3 runs to 13 residues. The CDR3 DNA reads as TGTGCCAGCAGCGCCGCCGGACAGTATGGCTACACCTTC. This gives the protein CASSAAGQYGYTF.

The rearrangement uses TRBV7-3 and TRBJ1-2, with D possibly matching TRBD1 (5 bases). The CDR3 contains 13 residues. V was pared by 3 bases and J by 7 bases, with 12 bases between. Germline values: CDR1 SGHTA, CDR2 FQGTGA. In DNA, the CDR3 is TGTGCCAGCAGCTTGAGTAGGGGTACTGGCTACACCTTC. Protein: CASSLSRGTGYTF.

The CDR3 DNA reads TGTGCCAGCAGTCCCCGTACGGGGGCCTACGAGCAGTACTTC. Translating gives CASSPRTGAYEQYF. This chain connects TRBV28 to TRBJ2-7; TRBD2 might be the D (6 bases). V was pared by 5 bases and J by 2 bases, with 13 bases between. The CDR3 covers 14 residues. Germline assignment: CDR1 MDHEN and CDR2 SYDVKM.

The rearrangement links TRBV18 to TRBJ2-4; D call uncertain. This CDR3 is 15 amino acids long. In germline, CDR1 is KGHSH, CDR2 LQKENI. V lost 6 bases to trimming and J lost 0 bases, with 12 bases between them. The CDR3 protein is CASSRGSLAKNIQYF. The CDR3, as DNA: TGTGCCAGCTCCCGCGGTTCCCTAGCCAAAAACATTCAGTACTTC. The entire variable domain, with the rest obtained from reference TRBV18 and TRBJ2-4, is as follows: NAGVMQNPRHLVRRRGQEARLRCSPMKGHSHVYWYRQLPEEGLKFMVYLQKENIIDESGMPKERFSAEFPKEGPSILRIQQVVRGDSAAYFCASSRGSLAKNIQYFGAGTRLSVL.

J is TRBJ2-5 and V is TRBV6-1, with D possibly matching TRBD2 (6 bases). Trimming removed 1 base from V and 5 bases from J, with 8 bases in between. Per germline, CDR1 MNHNS and CDR2 SASEGT. The CDR3 runs to 13 residues. The CDR3 spells CASSEGGVETQYF. CDR3 DNA sequence: TGTGCCAGCAGTGAAGGCGGGGTCGAGACCCAGTACTTC.

V and J are TRBV11-2 and TRBJ1-1; D remains ambiguous. V lost 1 base and J lost 11, with 14 bases in between. Looked up from germline, CDR1 is SGHAT and CDR2 is FQNNGV. The CDR3 runs 13 residues. CDR3 bases: TGTGCCAGCAGCTTAGTACGGGAGGGAGGCGCTTTCTTT. Encoded protein: CASSLVREGGAFF. Full variable domain (outside the CDR3, taken from reference TRBV11-2 and TRBJ1-1): EAGVAQSPRYKIIEKRQSVAFWCNPISGHATLYWYQQILGQGPKLLIQFQNNGVVDDSQLPKDRFSAERLKGVDSTLKIQPAKLEDSAVYLCASSLVREGGAFFGQGTRLTVV.

This chain links TRBV2 with TRBJ1-4; TRBD1 matches at 10 bases. CDR3 length equals 17 residues. In germline, CDR1 is SNHLY, CDR2 FYNNEI. The V segment lost 8 bases and the J segment 3 bases; nucleotides outside the gene matches: 12. CDR3 sequence (DNA): TGTGCCAGCCATCCGGGACAGGGGCCTGCGGCTAATGAAAAACTGTTTTTT. Its translation is CASHPGQGPAANEKLFF.

The rearrangement joins TRBV7-8 to TRBJ1-1, with D hard to call. From germline, CDR1 is SGHVS and CDR2 FQNEAQ. The CDR3 is 13 amino acids. V was clipped by 5 bases and J by 3 bases, with 10 bases between them. CDR3 loop: CASSLGAHTEAFF. DNA of the CDR3: TGTGCCAGCAGCCTAGGCGCCCACACTGAAGCTTTCTTT.